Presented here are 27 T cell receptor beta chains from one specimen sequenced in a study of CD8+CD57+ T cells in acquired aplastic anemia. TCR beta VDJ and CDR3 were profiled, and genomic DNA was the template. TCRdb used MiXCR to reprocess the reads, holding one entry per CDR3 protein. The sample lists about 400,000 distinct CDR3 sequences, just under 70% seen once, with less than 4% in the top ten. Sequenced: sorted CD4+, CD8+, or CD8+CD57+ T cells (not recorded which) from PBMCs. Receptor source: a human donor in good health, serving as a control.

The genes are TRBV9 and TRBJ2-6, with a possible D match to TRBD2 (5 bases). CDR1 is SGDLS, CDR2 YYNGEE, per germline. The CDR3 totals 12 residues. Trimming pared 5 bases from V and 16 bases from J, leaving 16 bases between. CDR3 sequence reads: CASSEGPTGLTF. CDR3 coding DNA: TGTGCCAGCAGTGAAGGACCGACGGGACTGACTTTC.

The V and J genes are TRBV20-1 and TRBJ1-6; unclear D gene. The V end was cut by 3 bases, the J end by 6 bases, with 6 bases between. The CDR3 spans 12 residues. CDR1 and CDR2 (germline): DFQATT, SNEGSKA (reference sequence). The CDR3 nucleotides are TGCAGTGCTAGTAGAGCTAATTCACCCCTCCACTTT. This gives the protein CSASRANSPLHF.

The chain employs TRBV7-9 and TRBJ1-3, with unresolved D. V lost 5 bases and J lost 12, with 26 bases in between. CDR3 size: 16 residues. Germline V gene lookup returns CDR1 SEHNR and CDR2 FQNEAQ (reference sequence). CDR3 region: CASSPVVSSETQYIYF. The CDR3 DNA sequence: TGTGCCAGCAGCCCCGTGGTTTCATCTGAGACCCAGTACATATATTTT.

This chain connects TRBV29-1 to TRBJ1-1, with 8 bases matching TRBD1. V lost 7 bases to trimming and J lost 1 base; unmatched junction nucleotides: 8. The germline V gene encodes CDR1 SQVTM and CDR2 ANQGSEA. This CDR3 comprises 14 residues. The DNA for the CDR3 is TGCAGCGCCGACCGACAGGGGCCGAACACTGAAGCTTTCTTT. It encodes CSADRQGPNTEAFF.

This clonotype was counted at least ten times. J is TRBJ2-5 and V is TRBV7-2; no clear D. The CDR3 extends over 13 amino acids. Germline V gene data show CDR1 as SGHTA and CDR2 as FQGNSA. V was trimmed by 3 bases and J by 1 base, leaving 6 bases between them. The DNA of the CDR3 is TGTGCCAGCAGCTTTCAGGTCCAAGAGACCCAGTACTTC. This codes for CASSFQVQETQYF.

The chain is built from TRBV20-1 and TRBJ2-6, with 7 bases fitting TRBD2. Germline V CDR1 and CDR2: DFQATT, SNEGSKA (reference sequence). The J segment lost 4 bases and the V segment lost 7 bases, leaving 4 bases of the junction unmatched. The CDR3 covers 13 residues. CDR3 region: CSGISGGANVLTF. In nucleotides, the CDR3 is TGCAGTGGCATTAGCGGGGGGGCCAACGTCCTGACTTTC.

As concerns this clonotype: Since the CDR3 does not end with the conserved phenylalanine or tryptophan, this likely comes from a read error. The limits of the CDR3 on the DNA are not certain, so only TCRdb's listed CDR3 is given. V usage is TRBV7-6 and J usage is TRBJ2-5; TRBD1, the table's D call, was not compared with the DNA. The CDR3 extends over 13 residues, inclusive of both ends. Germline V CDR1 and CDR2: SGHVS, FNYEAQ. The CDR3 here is CASSLQTGANVLT.

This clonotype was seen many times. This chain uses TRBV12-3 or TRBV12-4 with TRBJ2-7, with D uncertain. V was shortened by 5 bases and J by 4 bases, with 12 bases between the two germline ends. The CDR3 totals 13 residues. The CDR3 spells CASSPGQRYEQYF. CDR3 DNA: TGTGCCAGCAGTCCGGGCCAGAGGTACGAGCAGTACTTC.

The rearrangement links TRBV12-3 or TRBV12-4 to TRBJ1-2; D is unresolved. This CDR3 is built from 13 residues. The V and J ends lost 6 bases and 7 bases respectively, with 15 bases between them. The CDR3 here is CASREVARSGYTF. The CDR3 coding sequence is TGTGCCAGCAGAGAAGTCGCCCGGAGTGGCTACACCTTC.

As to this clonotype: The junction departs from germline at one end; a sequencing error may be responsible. The CDR3 is CASSLVKGRTDALF. The CDR3 nucleotides are TGCGCCAGCAGCTTGGTGAAGGGTCGTACTGATGCTCTCTTT. The gene calls are TRBV5-1 and TRBJ1-1; D is ambiguous. This CDR3 is 14 amino acids long. Germline lookup yields CDR1 SGHRS and CDR2 YFSETQ.

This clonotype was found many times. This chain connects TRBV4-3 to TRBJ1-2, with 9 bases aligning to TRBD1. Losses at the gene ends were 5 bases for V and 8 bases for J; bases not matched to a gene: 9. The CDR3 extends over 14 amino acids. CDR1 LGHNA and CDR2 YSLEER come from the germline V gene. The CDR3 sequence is CASSALTGGDGYTF. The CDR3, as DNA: TGCGCCAGCAGCGCGTTGACAGGGGGGGACGGCTACACCTTC.

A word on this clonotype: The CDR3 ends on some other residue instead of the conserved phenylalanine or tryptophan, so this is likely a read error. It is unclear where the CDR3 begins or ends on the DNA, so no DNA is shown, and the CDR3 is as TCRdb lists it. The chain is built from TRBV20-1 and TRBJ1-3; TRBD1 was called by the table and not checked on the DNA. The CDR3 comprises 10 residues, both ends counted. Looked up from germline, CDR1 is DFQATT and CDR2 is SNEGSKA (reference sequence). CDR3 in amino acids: CSASNRGRNT.

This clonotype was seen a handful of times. The CDR3: CSVEEGRSSGNTF. The CDR3 DNA reads as TGCAGCGTTGAAGAGGGACGTTCCTCTGGAAACACCTTC. V is TRBV29-1 and J is TRBJ1-2, with a possible D match to TRBD1 (5 bases). The CDR3 runs to 13 residues. V lost 0 bases to trimming and J lost 12 bases, with 17 bases between them. Per germline, CDR1 SQVTM and CDR2 ANQGSEA.

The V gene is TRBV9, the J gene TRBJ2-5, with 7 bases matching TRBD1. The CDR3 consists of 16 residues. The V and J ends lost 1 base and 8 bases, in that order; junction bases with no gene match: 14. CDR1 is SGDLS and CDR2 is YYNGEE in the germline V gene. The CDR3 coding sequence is TGTGCCAGCAGCGTATACAGGGGCAGGGACCTACAAACCCAGTACTTC. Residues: CASSVYRGRDLQTQYF.

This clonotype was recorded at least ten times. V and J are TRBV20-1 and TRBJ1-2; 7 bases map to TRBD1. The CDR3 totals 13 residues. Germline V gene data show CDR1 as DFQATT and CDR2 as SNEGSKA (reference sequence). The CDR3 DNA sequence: TGCTTACCCGGGACAGCCACTAACTATGGCTACACCTTC. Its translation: CLPGTATNYGYTF.

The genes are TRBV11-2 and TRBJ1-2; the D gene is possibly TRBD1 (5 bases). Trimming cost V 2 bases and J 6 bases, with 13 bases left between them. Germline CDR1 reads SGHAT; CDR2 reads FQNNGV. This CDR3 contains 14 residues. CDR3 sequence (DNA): TGTGCCAGCAGCTTAACAACAGGCACTGATGGCTACACCTTC. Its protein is CASSLTTGTDGYTF.

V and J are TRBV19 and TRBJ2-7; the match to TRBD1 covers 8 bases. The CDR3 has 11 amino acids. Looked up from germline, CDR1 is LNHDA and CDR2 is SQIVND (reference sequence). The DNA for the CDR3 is TGTGCCAGTAAAGGGACAGGCGAGTACTATGTG. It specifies CASKGTGEYYV.

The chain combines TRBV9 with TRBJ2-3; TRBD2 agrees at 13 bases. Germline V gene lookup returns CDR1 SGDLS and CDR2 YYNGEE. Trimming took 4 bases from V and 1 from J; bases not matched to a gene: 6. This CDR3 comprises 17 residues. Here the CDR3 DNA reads TGTGCCAGCAGCCAACTAGCGGGGGGGAGCCGCACAGATACGCAGTATTTT. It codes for CASSQLAGGSRTDTQYF.

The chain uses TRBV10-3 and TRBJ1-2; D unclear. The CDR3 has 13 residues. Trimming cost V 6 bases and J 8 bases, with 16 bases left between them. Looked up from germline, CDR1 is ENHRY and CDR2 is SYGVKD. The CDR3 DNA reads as TGTGCCATCAGGCAAGAAACTAAGGAAGGCTACACCTTC. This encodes CAIRQETKEGYTF.

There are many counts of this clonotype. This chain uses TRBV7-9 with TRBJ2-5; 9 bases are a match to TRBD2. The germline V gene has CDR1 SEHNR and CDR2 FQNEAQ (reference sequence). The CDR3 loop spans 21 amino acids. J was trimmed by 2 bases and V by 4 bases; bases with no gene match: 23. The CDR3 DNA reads TGTGCCAGCAGCTCTTTCTCGGGAGGCGGCGGGGGGGAATTCGGACAAGAGACCCAGTACTTC. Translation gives CASSSFSGGGGGEFGQETQYF.

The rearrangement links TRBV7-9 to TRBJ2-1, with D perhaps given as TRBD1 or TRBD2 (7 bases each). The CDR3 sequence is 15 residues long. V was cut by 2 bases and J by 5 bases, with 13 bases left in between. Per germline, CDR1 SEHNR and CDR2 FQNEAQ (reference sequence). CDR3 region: CASSLSGTVNNEQFF. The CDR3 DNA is TGTGCCAGCAGCTTAAGCGGGACAGTCAACAATGAGCAGTTCTTC.

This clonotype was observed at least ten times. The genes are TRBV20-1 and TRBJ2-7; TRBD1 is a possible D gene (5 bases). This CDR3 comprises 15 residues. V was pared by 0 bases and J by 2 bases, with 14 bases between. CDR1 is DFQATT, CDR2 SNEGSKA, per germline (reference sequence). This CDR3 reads CSARDGRVGPYEQYF. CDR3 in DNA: TGCAGTGCTAGAGATGGCCGGGTGGGGCCCTACGAGCAGTACTTC.

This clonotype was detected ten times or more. CDR3 protein: CASSLGHEYEQYF. The DNA of the CDR3 is TGTGCCAGCAGCTTGGGACATGAATACGAGCAGTACTTC. This chain connects TRBV11-2 to TRBJ2-7; a weak D match, TRBD1 (6 bases). V gave up 3 bases and J gave up 4 bases, with 10 bases separating them. Germline V lookup: CDR1 SGHAT, CDR2 FQNNGV. The CDR3 is 13 amino acids.

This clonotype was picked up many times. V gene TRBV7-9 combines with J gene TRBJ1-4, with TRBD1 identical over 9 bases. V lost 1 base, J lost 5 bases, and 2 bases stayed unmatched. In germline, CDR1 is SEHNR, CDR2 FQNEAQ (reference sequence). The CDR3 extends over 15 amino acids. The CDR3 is CASSLEGQGNEKLFF. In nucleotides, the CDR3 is TGTGCCAGCAGCTTAGAGGGACAGGGAAATGAAAAACTGTTTTTT.

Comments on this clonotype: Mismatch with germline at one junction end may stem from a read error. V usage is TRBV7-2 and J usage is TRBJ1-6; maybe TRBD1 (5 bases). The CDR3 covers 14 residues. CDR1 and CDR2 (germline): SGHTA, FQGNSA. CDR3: CASSLAERGSPLYF. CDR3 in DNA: TGTGCCAGCAGCTTAGCGGAGAGGGGTTCACCCCTCTATTTT.

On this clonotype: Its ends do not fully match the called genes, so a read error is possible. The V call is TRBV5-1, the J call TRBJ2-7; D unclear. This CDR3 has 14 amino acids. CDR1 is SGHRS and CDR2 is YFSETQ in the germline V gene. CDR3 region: CASSLNWPSYEQYF. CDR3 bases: TGTGCCAGCAGCTTGAACTGGCCCAGCTACGAGCAGTACTTC. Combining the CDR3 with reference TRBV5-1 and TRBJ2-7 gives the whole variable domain KAGVTQTPRYLIKTRGQQVTLSCSPISGHRSVSWYQQTPGQGLQFLFEYFSETQRNKGNFPGRFSGRQFSNSRSEMNVSTLELGDSALYLCASSLNWPSYEQYFGPGTRLTVT.

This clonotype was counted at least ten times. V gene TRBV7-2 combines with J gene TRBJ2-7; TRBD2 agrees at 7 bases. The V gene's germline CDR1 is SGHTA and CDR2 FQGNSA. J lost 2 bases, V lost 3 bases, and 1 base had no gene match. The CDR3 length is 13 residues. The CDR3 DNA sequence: TGTGCCAGCAGCTTCGGGGGGACCTACGAGCAGTACTTC. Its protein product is CASSFGGTYEQYF.